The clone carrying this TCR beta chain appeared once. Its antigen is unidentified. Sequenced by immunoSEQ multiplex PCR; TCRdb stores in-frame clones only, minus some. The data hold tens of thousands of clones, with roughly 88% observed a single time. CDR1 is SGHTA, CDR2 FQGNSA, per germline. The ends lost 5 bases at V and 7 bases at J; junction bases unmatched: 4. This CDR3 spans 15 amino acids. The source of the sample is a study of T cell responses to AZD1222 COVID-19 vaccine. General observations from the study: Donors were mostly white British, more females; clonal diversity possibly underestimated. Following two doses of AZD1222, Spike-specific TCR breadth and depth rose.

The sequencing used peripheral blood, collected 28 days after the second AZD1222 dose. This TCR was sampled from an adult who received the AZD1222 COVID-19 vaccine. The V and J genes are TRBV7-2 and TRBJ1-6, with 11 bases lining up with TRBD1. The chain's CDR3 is CASSAGTGGNSPLHF. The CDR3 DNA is TGTGCCAGCAGCGCCGGGACAGGGGGAAATTCACCCCTCCACTTT.